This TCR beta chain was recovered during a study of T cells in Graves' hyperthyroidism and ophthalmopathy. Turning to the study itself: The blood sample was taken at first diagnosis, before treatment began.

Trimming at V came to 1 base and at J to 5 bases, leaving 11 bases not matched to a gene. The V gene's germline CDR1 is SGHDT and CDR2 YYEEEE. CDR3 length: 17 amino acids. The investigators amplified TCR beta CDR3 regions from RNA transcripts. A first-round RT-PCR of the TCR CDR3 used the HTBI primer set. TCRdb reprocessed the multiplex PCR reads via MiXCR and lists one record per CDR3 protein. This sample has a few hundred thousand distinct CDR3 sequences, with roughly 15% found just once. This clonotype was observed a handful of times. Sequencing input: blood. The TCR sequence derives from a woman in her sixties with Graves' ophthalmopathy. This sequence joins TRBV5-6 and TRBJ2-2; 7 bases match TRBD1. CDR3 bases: TGTGCCAGCAGCTTGCCCACCCCGGGGACAGATACCGGGGAGCTGTTTTTT. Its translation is CASSLPTPGTDTGELFF.